This T cell receptor (beta chain) stems from a study of T cell changes during pregnancy in multiple sclerosis. Sequenced by immunoSEQ multiplex PCR; TCRdb stores in-frame clones only, minus some. The profile shows tens of thousands of clones, around 89% of them singletons. The material was CD8+ T cells from peripheral blood mononuclear cells, obtained after pregnancy. This clonotype was obtained from a female donor in good health, enrolled as a control in a pregnancy study.

In DNA, the CDR3 is TGTGCCAGCAGCTTAGCCGTGGGGGGGGCTGAAGCTTTCTTT. Amino acid sequence: CASSLAVGGAEAFF. The rearrangement joins TRBV7-9 to TRBJ1-1, with a weak D call TRBD1 (5 bases). V lost 0 bases and J 6 bases, leaving 11 bases between the germline ends. Germline V lookup: CDR1 SEHNR, CDR2 FQNEAQ (reference sequence). CDR3 length equals 14 residues.